This is a list of T cell receptor beta chains from one sample in a study of T cell responses to AZD1222 COVID-19 vaccine. TCRdb's copy holds only in-frame clones and misses some; the assay was immunoSEQ multiplex PCR. Of about 140,000 clones listed, about 90% were seen once; the top ten hold less than 3.5%. Sequenced material: peripheral blood, taken 28 days after the second AZD1222 dose. The receptors here all came from an adult who received the AZD1222 COVID-19 vaccine. Each CDR3 is given with its conserved first and last residue. The order of the fields is V gene, J gene, D gene, clone size, CDR3 DNA, CDR3 protein. D genes are given only for firm matches. Some rows have no size entry. The others give once, few or many, or a class for an expanded clone.

v_gene: TRBV4-3; j_gene: TRBJ2-7; d_gene: .; abundance: once; CDR3nt: TGCGCCAGCAGCTACGGACTCAACGAGCAGTACTTC; CDR3aa: CASSYGLNEQYF
v_gene: TRBV13; j_gene: TRBJ1-5; d_gene: .; abundance: few; CDR3nt: TGTGCCAGCAGCTCTCGGGGCCTTACAGGCAATCAGCCCCAGCATTTT; CDR3aa: CASSSRGLTGNQPQHF
v_gene: TRBV18; j_gene: TRBJ1-1; d_gene: .; abundance: .; CDR3nt: TGTGCCAGCTCACCACCGGGGGACACTGAAGCTTTCTTT; CDR3aa: CASSPPGDTEAFF
v_gene: TRBV7-7; j_gene: TRBJ2-5; d_gene: .; abundance: .; CDR3nt: TGTGCCAGCAGTCGCCTCCAAGAGACCCAGTACTTC; CDR3aa: CASSRLQETQYF
v_gene: TRBV5-6; j_gene: TRBJ1-1; d_gene: TRBD1; abundance: once; CDR3nt: TGTGCCAGCAGTGCGACAGGGACTGAAGCTTTCTTT; CDR3aa: CASSATGTEAFF
v_gene: TRBV28; j_gene: TRBJ1-2; d_gene: .; abundance: .; CDR3nt: TGTGCCAGCAGTACCCCCAGCAGTTACTATGGCTACACCTTC; CDR3aa: CASSTPSSYYGYTF
v_gene: TRBV21-1; j_gene: TRBJ2-5; d_gene: .; abundance: .; CDR3nt: TGTGCCAGCAGCACTCCGGGACAGGGGGCGGGAGAGACCCAGTACTTC; CDR3aa: CASSTPGQGAGETQYF
v_gene: TRBV7-2; j_gene: TRBJ1-3; d_gene: TRBD1; abundance: .; CDR3nt: TGTGCCAGCAGCGGGACAGTCGGTGGAAACACCATATATTTT; CDR3aa: CASSGTVGGNTIYF
v_gene: TRBV7-9; j_gene: TRBJ1-1; d_gene: .; abundance: .; CDR3nt: TGTGCCAGCAGCTTAAGCGGGTGGACAGCCACTGAAGCTTTCTTT; CDR3aa: CASSLSGWTATEAFF
v_gene: TRBV6-5; j_gene: TRBJ2-7; d_gene: .; abundance: .; CDR3nt: TGTGCCAGCAGACCCCAGGGGTCCCCCTACGAGCAGTACTTC; CDR3aa: CASRPQGSPYEQYF
v_gene: TRBV28; j_gene: TRBJ2-5; d_gene: TRBD1; abundance: .; CDR3nt: TGTGCCAGCAGTTCGCGGACAGGGGCCCAAGAGACCCAGTACTTC; CDR3aa: CASSSRTGAQETQYF
v_gene: TRBV25-1; j_gene: TRBJ1-1; d_gene: .; abundance: .; CDR3nt: TGTGCCAGCAGTGAGATAGGGGGTCTCGACACTGAAGCTTTCTTT; CDR3aa: CASSEIGGLDTEAFF
v_gene: TRBV24-1; j_gene: TRBJ2-3; d_gene: .; abundance: .; CDR3nt: TGTGCCACCAGAGGAGCGGACACAGATACGCAGTATTTT; CDR3aa: CATRGADTDTQYF
v_gene: TRBV20-1; j_gene: TRBJ1-4; d_gene: .; abundance: .; CDR3nt: TGCAGTGCGACTATTAATGAAAAACTGTTTTTT; CDR3aa: CSATINEKLFF
v_gene: TRBV19; j_gene: TRBJ1-3; d_gene: .; abundance: .; CDR3nt: TGTGCCAGTAGTGCCGACATTGGCTCTGGAAACACCATATATTTT; CDR3aa: CASSADIGSGNTIYF
v_gene: TRBV5-1; j_gene: TRBJ2-1; d_gene: TRBD1; abundance: .; CDR3nt: TGCGCCAGCAGCCGACCGGACAGGGGGATTGATGAGCAGTTCTTC; CDR3aa: CASSRPDRGIDEQFF
v_gene: TRBV27; j_gene: TRBJ2-7; d_gene: .; abundance: once; CDR3nt: TGTGCCAGCAGTTTATCCGTGGAACAGCTTTACGAGCAGTACTTC; CDR3aa: CASSLSVEQLYEQYF
v_gene: TRBV11-3; j_gene: TRBJ2-5; d_gene: TRBD1; abundance: once; CDR3nt: TGTGCCAGCAGCTTTACAGGGGCCTCCCAAGAGACCCAGTACTTC; CDR3aa: CASSFTGASQETQYF
v_gene: TRBV5-1; j_gene: TRBJ1-1; d_gene: .; abundance: few; CDR3nt: TGCGCCAGCAGCTTGTGGGCCAGGGAGGACCCTGAAGCTTTCTTT; CDR3aa: CASSLWAREDPEAFF
v_gene: TRBV28; j_gene: TRBJ1-4; d_gene: .; abundance: .; CDR3nt: TGTGCCAGCCACGCGGGGGGCTATAATGAAAAACTGTTTTTT; CDR3aa: CASHAGGYNEKLFF
v_gene: TRBV10-3; j_gene: TRBJ2-7; d_gene: TRBD2; abundance: .; CDR3nt: TGTGCCATCAGTGATCGGGGGGCCTACGAGCAGTACTTC; CDR3aa: CAISDRGAYEQYF
v_gene: TRBV5-1; j_gene: TRBJ1-1; d_gene: .; abundance: .; CDR3nt: TGCGCCAGCAGCTCGGAGAGGGGTTACACTGAAGCTTTCTTT; CDR3aa: CASSSERGYTEAFF